Listed here are 23 T cell receptor beta chains from one sample, sequenced in a study of OX40 agonist ivuxolimab in advanced cancers. Receptor amplification or capture employed the immunoSEQ multiplex PCR assay. TCRdb holds this immuneACCESS table with in-frame rearrangements only. Some clones are missing; in checked studies, unresolved V genes explain under half, and the rest has no known cause. The sample data list approximately 44,000 clones, and around 80% of these were observed just once. The top ten constitute around 9.3% of the sample. Sequencing was performed on CD4+ or CD8+ T cells sorted from blood, taken in a trial of the OX40 agonist ivuxolimab. These receptors originate from an adult with an advanced solid tumor such as melanoma, head and neck, liver or kidney cancer.

The genes are TRBV9 and TRBJ2-1, with 13 bases fitting TRBD2. Per the germline V gene, CDR1 is SGDLS and CDR2 is YYNGEE. This CDR3 region has 18 residues. Unmatched junction bases numbered 8, after V lost 0 bases and J lost 5 bases. This chain's CDR3 is CASSVEPIGLAGDNEQFF. CDR3 coding DNA: TGTGCCAGCAGCGTAGAGCCCATAGGACTAGCGGGGGACAATGAGCAGTTCTTC.

The chain recombines TRBV11-2 with TRBJ1-6; D gene uncertain. The ends were cut back, 0 bases at V and 8 bases at J, with 11 bases in the middle. Germline CDR1 and CDR2: SGHAT and FQNNGV. The CDR3 spans 15 residues. The CDR3 bases are TGTGCCAGCAGCTTAGAGTCCGGGCAGGATTCACCCCTCCACTTT. Its protein product is CASSLESGQDSPLHF.

The chain employs TRBV6-6 and TRBJ2-5; D gene unclear. The J call could be wrong; TRBJ2-7 is a better fit for the DNA end. This CDR3 has 13 residues. CDR1 and CDR2 from the germline V gene are MNHNY and SVGAGI (reference sequence). Here the CDR3 reads CASRRSLTYEQYF. In nucleotides, the CDR3 is TGTGCCAGCAGAAGGAGCCTGACCTACGAGCAGTACTTC.

Here the CDR3 DNA reads TGTGCCAGCAGTTCCCGTTTACAGGGGGACGAGCAGTACTTC. Translation gives CASSSRLQGDEQYF. The chain couples TRBV27 to TRBJ2-7, with 8 nucleotides matching TRBD1. Germline V gene lookup returns CDR1 MNHEY and CDR2 SMNVEV (reference sequence). The CDR3 contains 14 residues. V lost 4 bases and J lost 5; bases outside the gene matches: 7.

The chain carries TRBV29-1 and TRBJ2-2; D not certain. Germline V gene data show CDR1 as SQVTM and CDR2 as ANQGSEA. V was pared by 3 bases and J by 3 bases, with 8 bases between. This CDR3 spans 13 amino acids. In DNA form, the CDR3 reads TGCAGCGTTGATGCGAGTTACACCGGGGAGCTGTTTTTT. The encoded protein is CSVDASYTGELFF.

The chain recombines TRBV28 with TRBJ2-1, with TRBD1 matching 7 bases. The CDR3 is 13 amino acids. Germline trimming cut 8 bases from V and 7 bases from J; bases unmatched to any gene: 8. Looked up from germline, CDR1 is MDHEN and CDR2 is SYDVKM. CDR3 in amino acids: CASSRTGLNEQFF. Here the CDR3 DNA reads TGTGCCAGCTCCAGGACAGGCCTAAATGAGCAGTTCTTC.

J is TRBJ1-2 and V is TRBV18; unclear D gene. Trimming took 3 bases from V and 2 from J, leaving 4 bases between them. Germline CDR1 is KGHSH and CDR2 is LQKENI. The CDR3 runs 12 residues. The CDR3 loop is CASSPGNYGYTF. CDR3 in DNA: TGTGCCAGCTCACCGGGAAACTATGGCTACACCTTC.

In its sample, this clone was seen a few times. The chain combines TRBV29-1 with TRBJ1-1; TRBD1 matches 7 bases. CDR1 and CDR2 from the germline V gene are SQVTM and ANQGSEA. The CDR3 has 15 amino acids. The junction had 12 bases not matched to a gene; V was cut back by 7 bases and J by 1 base. CDR3 coding DNA: TGCAGCGCCCGAGGGGACAGCCGTTCGAACACTGAAGCTTTCTTT. Protein sequence: CSARGDSRSNTEAFF.

Only a few counts were recorded for this clone. The CDR3 reads CASSWAAGASTTEAFF. CDR3 DNA sequence: TGTGCCAGTAGTTGGGCGGCAGGGGCGTCAACCACTGAAGCTTTCTTT. The chain couples TRBV19 to TRBJ1-1; maybe TRBD1 (6 bases). CDR3 length: 16 residues. CDR1 is LNHDA, CDR2 SQIVND, per germline (reference sequence). Trimming stripped 5 bases from V and 4 bases from J, with 20 bases between.

This chain joins TRBV18 and TRBJ2-2, with TRBD1 identical over 8 bases. V lost 1 base, J lost 2 bases, and 12 bases stayed unmatched. In germline, CDR1 is KGHSH, CDR2 LQKENI. This CDR3 region has 19 residues. The CDR3 DNA sequence: TGTGCCAGCTCACCACGTTTCTTGCAGACAGGGGACAACACCGGGGAGCTGTTTTTT. Translating it yields CASSPRFLQTGDNTGELFF.

The gene calls are TRBV2 and TRBJ2-5; 8 bases agree with TRBD2. Germline V gene lookup returns CDR1 SNHLY and CDR2 FYNNEI. V dropped 1 base and J dropped 5; count of bases not matched to a gene: 9. There are 16 residues in the CDR3. The CDR3 nucleotides are TGTGCCAGCAGTGAAGGGTCCCTAGCGGGCGGTGAGACCCAGTACTTC. It is translated as CASSEGSLAGGETQYF.

The V gene is TRBV20-1, the J gene TRBJ2-1; possibly TRBD2 for D (5 bases). CDR3 length: 11 amino acids. With 4 bases removed from V and 7 bases from J, the gap between germline ends came to 8 bases. CDR1 is DFQATT and CDR2 is SNEGSKA in the germline V gene (reference sequence). Here the CDR3 DNA reads TGCAGTGCTAAAAGACTAAATGAGCAGTTCTTC. The encoded protein is CSAKRLNEQFF.

Only one count was recorded for this clone. Here the CDR3 DNA reads TGTGCCAGCAGTTTAGGGATGCCCGCCTACGAGCAGTACTTC. This codes for CASSLGMPAYEQYF. V gene TRBV27 combines with J gene TRBJ2-7, with D unresolved. CDR1 and CDR2 (germline): MNHEY, SMNVEV (reference sequence). The CDR3 length is 14 residues. Trimming pared 2 bases from V and 2 bases from J, leaving 10 bases between.

V and J are TRBV5-1 and TRBJ2-7; 7 bases align to TRBD2. This CDR3 is built from 15 residues. Per germline, CDR1 SGHRS and CDR2 YFSETQ. The J segment lost 3 bases and the V segment lost 1 base, leaving 7 bases of the junction unmatched. The CDR3 nucleotides are TGCGCCAGCAGCTTGTTTGTAACTAGCGACTACGAGCAGTACTTC. Translating it yields CASSLFVTSDYEQYF.

This chain connects TRBV19 to TRBJ1-5; D ambiguous. Looked up from germline, CDR1 is LNHDA and CDR2 is SQIVND (reference sequence). Trimming stripped 5 bases from V and 0 bases from J, with 14 bases between. The CDR3 consists of 16 residues. For the CDR3, the DNA is TGTGCCAGTAGTGCCTCGGGATCTTATAGCAATCAGCCCCAGCATTTT. Translation gives CASSASGSYSNQPQHF.

This chain uses TRBV5-1 with TRBJ2-2, with D tentatively TRBD2 (6 bases). The CDR3 has 15 amino acids. In germline, CDR1 is SGHRS, CDR2 YFSETQ. V was cut by 1 base and J by 7 bases, with 14 bases left in between. This chain's CDR3 is CASSLNPSDGGELFF. The CDR3 DNA is TGCGCCAGCAGCTTGAACCCTAGCGATGGCGGGGAGCTGTTTTTT.

V usage is TRBV25-1 and J usage is TRBJ1-6, with D maybe TRBD1 (5 bases). The CDR3 loop spans 15 amino acids. V was pared by 1 base and J by 5 bases, with 9 bases between. Germline CDR1 MGHDK, CDR2 SYGVNS. The CDR3 DNA sequence: TGTGCCAGCAGTGAATTGGGGGGTAATAATTCACCCCTCCACTTT. It specifies CASSELGGNNSPLHF.

Only a few counts were recorded for this clone. The CDR3 DNA reads as TGTGCCAGCATCCGTAGTTTTGCAGGAGAGACCCAGTACTTC. Translation: CASIRSFAGETQYF. This sequence joins TRBV13 and TRBJ2-5; D not certain. The V and J ends lost 7 bases and 4 bases respectively, with 16 bases between them. The V gene's germline CDR1 is PRHDT and CDR2 FYEKMQ (reference sequence). This CDR3 has 14 amino acids.

Note on this clone: One junction end disagrees with the germline gene, perhaps due to a read error. V gene TRBV30 combines with J gene TRBJ2-3; the D gene is possibly TRBD2 (5 bases). Germline V gene data show CDR1 as GTSNPN and CDR2 as SVGIG (reference sequence). The CDR3 spans 13 residues. In DNA form, the CDR3 reads TGTGCCTGGAGTGTCCCTAGCAGAGATACGCAGTATTTT. Its translation is CAWSVPSRDTQYF.

CDR3 coding DNA: TGCGCCAGCAGCCAAGATCCGGGCGGGAGCTCCTACAATGAGCAGTTCTTC. It translates to CASSQDPGGSSYNEQFF. This rearrangement joins TRBV4-3 to TRBJ2-1, with TRBD2 identical over 7 bases. Germline V gives CDR1 LGHNA, CDR2 YSLEER. The CDR3 is 17 residues long. V shed 0 bases and J 0 bases; nucleotides not matched to a gene: 5.

This clone was seen only once. This chain uses TRBV10-3 with TRBJ2-1; D not certain. The CDR3 consists of 16 residues. The V end was cut by 2 bases, the J end by 0 bases, with 11 bases between. Germline values: CDR1 ENHRY, CDR2 SYGVKD. The CDR3 reads CAISETAHSSYNEQFF. The CDR3 region has the DNA TGTGCCATCAGTGAGACGGCCCACAGCTCCTACAATGAGCAGTTCTTC.

The V and J genes are TRBV2 and TRBJ2-5, with D hard to call. The length of the CDR3 is 13 residues. CDR1 SNHLY and CDR2 FYNNEI come from the germline V gene. V shed 2 bases and J shed 5 bases, with 9 bases lying between them. CDR3 region: CASSEIRSETQYF. Here the CDR3 DNA reads TGTGCCAGCAGTGAAATTAGATCCGAGACCCAGTACTTC.

This clone showed up just a few times. J is TRBJ1-1 and V is TRBV2, with no clear D. The CDR3 runs to 13 residues. CDR1 and CDR2 (germline): SNHLY, FYNNEI. Trimming removed 10 bases from V and 0 bases from J, with 12 bases in between. The CDR3 loop reads CATLLGLNTEAFF. The CDR3 region has the DNA TGTGCCACCCTTTTGGGTTTGAACACTGAAGCTTTCTTT.